Described below is a single TCR beta chain sequence and its context. Its antigen remains unidentified. Per-base quality was not reported, and no clone a single base away is much larger than it. The germline V gene specifies MNHNS as CDR1 and SASEGT as CDR2. After removal of 2 bases from V and 10 bases from J, the junction retains 6 bases not matched to a gene. The CDR3 measures 13 amino acids from cysteine to phenylalanine. The only DNA kept is the CDR3, 39 bases in frame from the first base. The donors were healthy, HIV-negative adults with no recently reported acute infections or vaccinations. Every donor was a Caucasian adult residing in Nashville, Tennessee, USA. CD4+ T cells were enriched through magnetic negative selection, after which naive cells were positively selected on CD45RA and the remaining negative fraction served as the memory subset. Blood was collected by leukapheresis, and PBMCs were isolated by Ficoll-Histopaque density gradient centrifugation and then cryopreserved in liquid nitrogen vapor phase. Purity and quantity of every magnetically sorted T cell population were checked by analytical flow cytometry. Genomic DNA was isolated from every sorted fraction and measured by UV absorbance on a Nanodrop 2000c.

The data are from a study of shared clonotypes between healthy human individuals (TCRdb year 2020). For the study in its entirety: A couple of women and a few men aged 18 to 49 years were included in the cohort. For each donor, CD4 naive and CD4 memory were each run on three plates, CD8 naive on two plates, and CD8 memory on one plate. To estimate repertoire size and how much clonotypes are shared between individuals, the study performed deep sequencing of blood TCR repertoires from a handful of healthy adults. To increase sequencing depth and limit assay-specific biases, TCR repertoire library preparation and sequencing were carried out by different laboratories using diverse techniques. Per donor, leukapheresis produced somewhere between about 0.94 and 9 billion PBMCs.

TCR CDR3 regions were amplified from genomic DNA by multiplex PCR using the deep immunoSEQ assay. For each cell subset, the extracted genomic DNA was distributed evenly across all wells of several immunoSEQ 96-well plates, and each plate served as one replicate. For sorted subsets, 200 ng of genomic DNA, equivalent to 30,000 or so T cell genomes, went into each replicate PCR. The purified libraries were quantified using a Qubit 3.0 fluorometer, sized with a Bioanalyzer 2100, and then quantified again using the KAPA Library Quantification kit. Every immunoSEQ 96-well plate was sequenced on a separate single-read 150-cycle Illumina NextSeq 550 flow cell. The paper's processing steps were these. Because the immunoSEQ output included only junctional sequences and no quality scores, the filtering could not be the same as the filtering used for full-length reads. Sequences were annotated with PyIR, a Python wrapper for IgBLAST v1.9, using IMGT germline references to assign V/J genes and CDR3. Reads with weak V/J assignments (E-value above 1e-6), missing CDR3, stop codons, out-of-frame junctions, or ambiguous translated residues were removed. V3J clonotypes were defined as sequences sharing the same inferred V gene, J gene, and CDR3 amino acid sequence. Percentage overlap between repertoires was computed as shared unique clonotypes divided by the size of the smaller repertoire. Repertoire richness was assessed with RTK rarefaction, the Chao1 estimator, and Recon v2.1 estimates of unobserved clonotypes. Generation probabilities were computed with OLGA for all TCRbeta clonotypes obtained by the gDNA method from several donors. Sourced from immuneACCESS, this table was stored by TCRdb with only in-frame sequences that have V and J called. A share of the clones is absent; for the studies checked, an unresolved V gene accounts for under half, and the remainder has no known explanation. D and trimming come from the DNA, and the V and J calls and clone size come from that table. The sample table records over a million clones; more than 95% of these occur just once. Together, the top ten hold 1% to 1.5% of the sample.

What the authors observed across the whole study: The small number of donors limited the genetic and exposure-history diversity represented. Around 5% of naive CD4, 3% to 4% of naive CD8, approximately 2% of memory CD4, and more than 0.35% of memory CD8 clonotypes were shared across several donors. Even with the large sequencing depth, rarefaction of the sorted-subset datasets indicated that sequencing was incomplete. Clonotypes shared by all four sorted-subset donors showed higher generation probabilities than non-shared clonotypes. Pairwise subsampling indicated that sequencing depth was expected to affect the degree of clonotype sharing among donors. Only blood was sampled, and tissue TCR repertoires likely differ from those in blood. Naive subsets generally had larger estimated clonotype richness than memory subsets.

The clonotype comes from a man between 25 and 39 years old in good health. This sequence uses TRBV6-1 and TRBJ1-1; 8 of the junction bases match TRBD1. The sample taken for sequencing was naive CD4+ T cells sorted from blood. Read against the paper, the sample's cell subset or site label means: CD45RA+ positively selected. The CDR3 corresponds to CASSEIGQGGAFF. Read as DNA, the sequence is TGTGCCAGCAGTGAAATAGGACAGGGAGGAGCTTTCTTT.